The T cell receptor beta chain described here comes from a study of T cell clonotyping in hematopoietic cell transplantation. CDR1 is MNHEY and CDR2 is SMNVEV in the germline V gene (reference sequence). Trimming removed 5 bases at V and 1 base at J, with 17 bases between. The CDR3 has 16 amino acids. Assay used: immunoSEQ multiplex PCR; TCRdb lists only in-frame clones, some missing. The sample includes fewer than 9,500 clones, less than 95% of them seen just once. Regarding the study as a whole: After transplant, recipient diversity fell while pathologically expanded clonotypes grew through day 180. Without cell sorting, CD4 versus CD8 contributions remain unresolved.

As concerns this clone: Its antigen is unidentified.

Sequencing was performed on peripheral blood mononuclear cells, taken 30 days after allogeneic stem cell transplant. The origin of this receptor is a male patient aged 60 to 75 who had an allogeneic stem cell transplant from an unrelated donor, so T cells may come from the graft donor. Some clones in this sample may be carry-over from other donors' samples. The rearrangement joins TRBV27 to TRBJ1-1; no firm D call. The CDR3 sequence: CASSKNDVFTNTEAFF. The CDR3 region has the DNA TGTGCCAGCAGTAAGAACGACGTTTTTACGAACACTGAAGCTTTCTTT.